The subject of this entry is one TCR beta chain. The data are from a study of radiotherapy plus CTLA-4 blockade in lung cancer. CDR1 is LNHNV, CDR2 YYDKDF, per germline (reference sequence). The V end was cut by 4 bases, the J end by 0 bases, with 9 bases between. This CDR3 is 14 amino acids long. Data came from immunoSEQ multiplex PCR; TCRdb stores just in-frame clones and leaves some out. Among about 80,000 clones listed, approximately 83% were seen once. This sample comprised peripheral blood, obtained from a patient treated with radiotherapy plus ipilimumab. The source is a human donor with non-small cell lung cancer who had a partial response to radiotherapy plus ipilimumab. The J gene is TRBJ1-1, the V gene TRBV15, with D perhaps TRBD1 (6 bases). The DNA of the CDR3 is TGTGCCACCAGCAAGAGACAGGTGAACACTGAAGCTTTCTTT. As protein: CATSKRQVNTEAFF.